This T cell receptor (beta chain) derives from a study of cytomegalovirus exposure and HLA in healthy donors (dated by TCRdb to about 2017). Background on the whole study: An earlier analysis of approximately 640 of the donors reported 250 to 350 Gb of sequence data and some 120 million unique TCR beta sequences from some 180 million T cells. Around 300 gigabases of sequencing data and approximately 85 million unique TCR sequences were included in an early release covering 550 to 650 HLA-typed donors. Among the roughly 390 genotyped donors, around 81% belonged to the genetic ancestry cluster associated with self-reported Caucasian donors. The study was designed to test whether signatures of past pathogen exposure could be identified by cataloging public T cell receptors. Using immunosequencing, the study profiled T cell repertoires from fewer than 850 subjects and related those repertoires to cytomegalovirus serostatus. Besides the first cohort of roughly 640 subjects, a separate validation cohort made up of 120 or so different subjects was used. High-throughput TCR immunosequencing, statistical association of individual TCRs with disease status, and machine learning were combined to predict cytomegalovirus infection status. To study patterns of TCR occurrence, a later analysis re-analyzed previously published TCR beta repertoires from around 660 donors and added high-resolution HLA genotyping. The later analysis used no new phenotypic data to find candidate immune exposures, relying instead on TCR beta sequences and their occurrence across donors. In an earlier analysis of over 550 of the donors, high-throughput TCR beta sequencing was used to judge whether each TCR beta V gene segment behaved as functional or pseudogenic. Donor age, sex, ethnicity and CMV serostatus were compiled alongside the repertoire data. Genome-wide SNP genotypes for about three fifths of the roughly 670 donors were used in a later genetic analysis, which treated that subset as a discovery cohort. Every repertoire in the discovery cohort had been generated on one and the same sequencing platform. Both class I and class II loci were covered by HLA typing, at four-digit resolution. Typing coverage differed by locus: A, B, C, DRB1 and DQB1 were typed in about 620-630 donors, DQA1 in 500 to 550, DPA1 in nearly 610, and DPB1 in just under 490. Because of strong linkage in the cohort, a handful of DR-DQ haplotypes were treated as single units for association and clustering. Among 398 genotyped donors of the cohort, an average of 235,054 unique TCR beta nucleotide sequences were sequenced per donor, around 20% of them non-productive. Overall study outcomes, separate from this receptor: In the study, 150 to 200 TCR beta chains were listed as associated with cytomegalovirus. The only immune exposure information available for the cohort was CMV serostatus. A later analysis associated approximately 17,000 TCR beta sequences with specific HLA alleles at a false discovery rate of 0.05. Broadly in line with IMGT annotations, most TCR beta V segments showed up in productive rearrangements about 90% or about 30% of the time in an earlier analysis of roughly 590 of the donors. The authors suggested that the approach could potentially be extended to other disease states and immunological phenotypes. The presence/absence analyses assumed that sequencing depth was roughly uniform across donors, and that assumption may not be true. Linkage disequilibrium might explain the correlated functional status among segregating V segments, but an unknown experimental factor could not be ruled out. In vitro tests confirmed that three of the cytomegalovirus-associated TCR beta chains recognize cytomegalovirus antigens. When HLA alleles, especially DR and DQ, strongly co-occurred, TCR associations were difficult to assign to individual alleles. A later analysis found that TCR association rates varied across HLA loci, with DRB1 alleles showing the most associated TCRs and HLA-C alleles the fewest. In a later analysis, HLA-associated TCR beta chains were found to be more clonally expanded and to have lower generation probabilities than equally common non-associated chains. In a later analysis, several top co-occurrence clusters were reported to appear linked to parvovirus B19, influenza, CMV and Epstein-Barr virus. Compared with the roughly 600-donor mean, donors in an Asian-associated ancestry cluster had fewer N-insertions in productive TCRs, according to a later genetic analysis. Most TCR sequences were seen in very few donors, while some public TCRs were found in many individuals. The earlier analysis of around 600 of the donors excluded over 15 rarely observed V segments, including chromosome 9 orphons, because counts were too low. A later analysis found that most CMV-associated TCR beta chains appeared HLA-restricted, with HLA associations seemingly driven largely by CMV exposure. The sequencing pipeline was judged likely to have produced a cluster of highly shared sequence variants as a technical artifact. A further reported finding was that TCR beta sequences accurately predicted the HLA-A and HLA-B alleles for most subjects in the first cohort. Because the 87-base-pair reads could not distinguish some IMGT-functional V segments, including TRBV6-2 and TRBV6-3, those segments were excluded. Because HLA typing was missing for some donors at each locus, association tests included only the typed subset. The cohort was sequenced for TCR beta chains only, and without alpha or paired-chain data the features that could be detected were limited. A later genetic analysis associated a missense DCLRE1C variant with V-gene and J-gene trimming of TCR beta chains, and an independent cohort replicated the association. Cytomegalovirus status was reported to be diagnosed by the classifier with high specificity and sensitivity in both the original and validation cohorts.

The cohort was made up of 666 healthy bone marrow donors. At the time of sampling, all cohort members were nominally healthy, though unrecorded immune exposures were likely present. The donor was CMV seronegative and was included in the group of several hundred seronegative cohort members. A peripheral blood sample was provided by each donor, and peripheral blood mononuclear cells were used for TCR beta sequencing. Genomic DNA extraction from the blood cell samples was performed with the Qiagen DNeasy Blood Extraction Kit. The library was prepared using the immunoSEQ multiplex PCR assay. For the multiplex PCR, a mixture combining 60 forward primers for TCR Vbeta segments and 13 reverse primers for TCR Jbeta segments was used. A multiplex PCR assay on genomic DNA amplified the CDR3 region of rearranged TCR beta genes. Amplified TCR beta libraries were sequenced as 87-base-pair reads on the Illumina HiSeq System. The study's processing was this. In a later analysis, 70 million to 95 million unique TCR beta chains were counted across the roughly 610 repertoires, and some 10 million of these chains were shared by at least two donors. Raw reads were error-corrected and collapsed into unique sequences with a nearest-neighbor algorithm that merged closely related sequences to remove PCR and sequencing errors. V, D and J gene segments were assigned by aligning CDR3 sequences to IMGT reference sequences. For a sequence to be retained, at least a six-nucleotide match to both a V gene segment and a J gene segment was required. A rearrangement counted as productive if the CDR3 had no stop codons and remained in frame with V and J, and every other rearrangement counted as non-productive. CDR3 was defined according to IMGT convention as the region running from the second conserved V-encoded cysteine to the conserved J-encoded phenylalanine. Sequences without an unambiguous match to a single V gene segment were excluded from the earlier analysis of over 500 of the donors. In an earlier analysis of approximately 560 of the donors, a V segment was called functional when productive rearrangements were above 56.7%, and segregating when the standard deviation between donors exceeded 5%. A statistical classification framework was built to diagnose cytomegalovirus status from the catalog of TCR beta chain sequences. A later analysis assigned V and J genes by comparing TCR nucleotide sequences with IMGT/GENE-DB human TR gene sequences. A later analysis assigned CDR3 sequences and most-parsimonious VDJ recombination scenarios with the TCRdist pipeline. In a later analysis, each TCR beta chain was defined by its CDR3 amino acid sequence together with its V-gene family, and reads lacking a unique V-gene family were excluded. To address suspected cross-contamination and a sequencing artifact, a later analysis removed around 590 highly shared, low-generation-probability nucleotide sequences. In a later analysis, a clonal expansion index was calculated for each public chain from normalized within-repertoire ranks of inferred template counts. In a later analysis, generation probabilities were computed using a VDJ recombination model fitted to out-of-frame rearrangements, and the results were checked against IGoR. Hypergeometric tests were used in a later analysis to score TCR-TCR, TCR-HLA and TCR-CMV co-occurrence, with a repertoire-size bias correction applied to the TCR pairs. A later analysis estimated false discovery rates by permuting HLA or CMV assignments 20 times. In a later analysis, co-occurring TCRs were grouped using DBSCAN, and TCRdist sequence similarity was added for clustering within HLA-allele-positive subsets. Repertoires with fewer than 30,000 or more than 120,000 public chains, plus five repertoires with anomalous nucleotide sharing, were excluded from co-occurrence clustering. In TCRdb, the immuneACCESS table is reduced to in-frame sequences with V and J assigned. These tables do not hold every clone; where another copy was compared, an unresolved V gene accounts for under half, and the others remain unexplained. D and trimming come from the DNA, and the V and J calls and clone size come from that table. The sample includes roughly 230,000 clones, with around nine tenths observed a single time. The ten largest clones represent roughly 1.6% of the sample.

From its cysteine to its phenylalanine, the CDR3 spans 11 amino acids. The only DNA kept is the CDR3, 33 bases in frame from the first base. V is shortened by 5 bases, J by 8 bases, and the region joining them spans 12 bases. The germline V gene (reference sequence) provides CDR1 DFQATT and CDR2 SNEGSKA. As concerns this clone: Its antigen remains undetermined. No per-base quality is available; no much larger clone lies one base away.

The sequence was collected from a girl aged 2 to 9 in good health and CMV-seronegative. In this chain, TRBV20-1 is recombined with TRBJ1-2; TRBD1 is perhaps the D gene, given 6 matching bases. Sequenced: PBMCs. The encoded CDR3 is CSAWTEIGYTF. The DNA sequence is given as TGCAGTGCTTGGACAGAGATCGGCTACACCTTC.